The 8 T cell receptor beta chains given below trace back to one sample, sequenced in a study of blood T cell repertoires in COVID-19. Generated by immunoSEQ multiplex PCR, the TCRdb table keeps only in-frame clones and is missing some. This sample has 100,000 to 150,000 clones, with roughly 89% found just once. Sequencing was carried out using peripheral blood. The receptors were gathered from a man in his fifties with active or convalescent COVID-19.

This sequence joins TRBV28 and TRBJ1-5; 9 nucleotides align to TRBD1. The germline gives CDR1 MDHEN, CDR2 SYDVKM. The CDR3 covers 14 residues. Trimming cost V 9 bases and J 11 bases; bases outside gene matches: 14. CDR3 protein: CASTTGGTSQAQHF. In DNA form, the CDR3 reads TGTGCCAGTACGACAGGGGGAACTAGTCAAGCCCAGCATTTT.

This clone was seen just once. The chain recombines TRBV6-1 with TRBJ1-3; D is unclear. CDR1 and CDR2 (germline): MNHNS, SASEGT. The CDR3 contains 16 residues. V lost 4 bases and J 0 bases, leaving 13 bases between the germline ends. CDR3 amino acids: CASSGSSVSSGNTIYF. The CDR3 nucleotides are TGTGCCAGCAGTGGAAGCTCGGTCTCCTCTGGAAACACCATATATTTT.

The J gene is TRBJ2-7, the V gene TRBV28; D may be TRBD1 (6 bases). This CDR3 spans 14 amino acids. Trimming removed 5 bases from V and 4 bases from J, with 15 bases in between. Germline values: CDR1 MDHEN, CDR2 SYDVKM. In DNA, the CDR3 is TGTGCCAGCAGTGGACAGAAGTCCTTTTACGAGCAGTACTTC. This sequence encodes CASSGQKSFYEQYF.

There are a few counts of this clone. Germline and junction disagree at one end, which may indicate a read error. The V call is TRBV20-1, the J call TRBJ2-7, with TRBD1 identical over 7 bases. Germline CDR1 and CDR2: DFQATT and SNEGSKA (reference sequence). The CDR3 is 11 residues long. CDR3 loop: CSASAPGTASF. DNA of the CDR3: TGCAGTGCTAGTGCCCCAGGGACAGCAAGCTTC.

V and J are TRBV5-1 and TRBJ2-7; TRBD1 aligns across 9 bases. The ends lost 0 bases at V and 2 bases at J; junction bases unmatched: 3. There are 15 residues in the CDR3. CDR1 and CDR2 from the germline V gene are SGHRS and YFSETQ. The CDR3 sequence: CASSLAGTGPYEQYF. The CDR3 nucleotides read TGCGCCAGCAGCTTGGCCGGGACAGGGCCCTACGAGCAGTACTTC. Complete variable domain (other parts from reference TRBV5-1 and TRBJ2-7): KAGVTQTPRYLIKTRGQQVTLSCSPISGHRSVSWYQQTPGQGLQFLFEYFSETQRNKGNFPGRFSGRQFSNSRSEMNVSTLELGDSALYLCASSLAGTGPYEQYFGPGTRLTVT.

Here the CDR3 DNA reads TGTGCCAGCAGCTTAGGGGATGACAGACAAGAGACCCAGTACTTC. Its translation: CASSLGDDRQETQYF. The chain has TRBV7-2 and TRBJ2-5, with a possible D match to TRBD1 (5 bases). Trimming removed 1 base at V and 2 bases at J, with 11 bases between. CDR1 SGHTA and CDR2 FQGNSA come from the germline V gene. The length of the CDR3 is 15 residues.

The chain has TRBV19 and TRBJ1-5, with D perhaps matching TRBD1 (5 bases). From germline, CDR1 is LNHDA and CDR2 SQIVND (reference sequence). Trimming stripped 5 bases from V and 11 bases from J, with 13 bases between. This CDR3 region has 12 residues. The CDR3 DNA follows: TGTGCCAGTAGTGTTGACAGCAAGGCCCAGCATTTT. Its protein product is CASSVDSKAQHF.

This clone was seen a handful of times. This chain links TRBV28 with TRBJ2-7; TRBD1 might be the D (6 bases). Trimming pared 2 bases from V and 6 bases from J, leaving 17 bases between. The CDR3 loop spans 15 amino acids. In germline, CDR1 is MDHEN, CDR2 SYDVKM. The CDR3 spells CASSLRAGVIGEQYF. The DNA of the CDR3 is TGTGCCAGCAGTTTACGGGCAGGGGTGATTGGCGAGCAGTACTTC. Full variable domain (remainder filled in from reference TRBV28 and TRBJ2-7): DVKVTQSSRYLVKRTGEKVFLECVQDMDHENMFWYRQDPGLGLRLIYFSYDVKMKEKGDIPEGYSVSREKKERFSLILESASTNQTSMYLCASSLRAGVIGEQYFGPGTRLTVT.